These 10 T cell receptor beta chains were all obtained from the same sample, sequenced in a study of T cell changes during pregnancy in multiple sclerosis. Data came from immunoSEQ multiplex PCR; TCRdb stores just in-frame clones and leaves some out. There are under 25,000 clones in the sample; roughly 84% occur only once, and about 7.7% lies in the top ten. The sequencing here drew on CD8+ T cells from peripheral blood mononuclear cells, taken after pregnancy. The receptors stem from a female donor with multiple sclerosis, enrolled in a pregnancy study.

V usage is TRBV19 and J usage is TRBJ2-1, with 7 bases aligning to TRBD2. Looked up from germline, CDR1 is LNHDA and CDR2 is SQIVND (reference sequence). V was clipped by 3 bases and J by 0 bases; unmatched bases: 2. This CDR3 has 15 residues. Here the CDR3 reads CASSIAGDSYNEQFF. CDR3 bases: TGTGCCAGTAGTATTGCGGGAGACTCCTACAATGAGCAGTTCTTC.

This clone came up once. The genes are TRBV5-4 and TRBJ1-5; weak D call: TRBD1 (6 bases). Germline V gene lookup returns CDR1 SGHNT and CDR2 YYREEE (reference sequence). The CDR3 is made up of 15 amino acids. The V and J ends lost 2 bases and 2 bases respectively, with 11 bases between them. The CDR3 nucleotides read TGTGCCAGCAGCTTTTACAGGGCTGGCAATCAGCCCCAGCATTTT. Translating it yields CASSFYRAGNQPQHF.

J is TRBJ2-1 and V is TRBV2, with TRBD2 identical over 9 bases. Germline values: CDR1 SNHLY, CDR2 FYNNEI. The CDR3 sequence is 16 residues long. J gave up 5 bases and V 0 bases, and 5 bases lay outside the gene matches. CDR3 bases: TGTGCCAGCAGTGAAGCGCGGGGGGGTTTAAACAATGAGCAGTTCTTC. Translating gives CASSEARGGLNNEQFF.

The chain recombines TRBV19 with TRBJ2-7, with 9 bases aligning to TRBD2. Trimming cost V 6 bases and J 6 bases; bases outside gene matches: 9. CDR3 length equals 14 residues. Germline values: CDR1 LNHDA, CDR2 SQIVND (reference sequence). The CDR3 bases are TGTGCCAGTAGAGGGACTAGCTACAATCCCGAGCAGTACTTC. Translated: CASRGTSYNPEQYF.

The CDR3 nucleotides read TGTGCCAGCAGCCAAGATTGGGGCGACCGAGCCTACGAGCAGTACTTC. Translation gives CASSQDWGDRAYEQYF. The V and J genes are TRBV14 and TRBJ2-7; D may be TRBD1 (5 bases). The CDR3 runs to 16 residues. Germline values: CDR1 SGHDN, CDR2 FVKESK. Trimming took off 0 bases at V and 2 bases at J, with 14 bases between the two ends.

The chain uses TRBV27 and TRBJ2-1, with 7 positions matching TRBD1. V lost 5 bases, J lost 0 bases, and 7 bases stayed unmatched. The germline gives CDR1 MNHEY, CDR2 SMNVEV (reference sequence). The CDR3 extends over 16 amino acids. The CDR3 region is CASSPGTASSYNEQFF. As DNA, the CDR3 is TGTGCCAGCAGTCCCGGGACAGCATCCTCCTACAATGAGCAGTTCTTC.

V gene TRBV28 combines with J gene TRBJ1-2; possible D gene TRBD1, 6 bases. V lost 7 bases and J 5 bases, leaving 14 bases between the germline ends. Per germline, CDR1 MDHEN and CDR2 SYDVKM. This CDR3 is built from 13 residues. The CDR3 DNA sequence: TGTGCCAGCACTCTCCAGGGGTATTATGGCTACACCTTC. Amino acids: CASTLQGYYGYTF.

The V call is TRBV9, the J call TRBJ2-1; D is uncertain. The V gene lost 0 bases and the J gene lost 8 bases, with 9 bases spanning the gap. Per the germline V gene, CDR1 is SGDLS and CDR2 is YYNGEE. The CDR3 length is 13 residues. The CDR3 DNA reads TGTGCCAGCAGCGTAGAACAGTACGATGAGCAGTTCTTC. Protein product: CASSVEQYDEQFF.

The chain is built from TRBV29-1 and TRBJ2-7; D is ambiguous. Trimming took off 2 bases at V and 2 bases at J, with 10 bases between the two ends. CDR1 and CDR2 from the germline V gene are SQVTM and ANQGSEA. The CDR3 covers 13 residues. The CDR3 DNA reads as TGCAGCGTTGAAACAGACCTTGCCTACGAGCAGTACTTC. This encodes CSVETDLAYEQYF.

The chain links TRBV6-5 to TRBJ2-5; TRBD1 matches at 12 bases. The better agreement between TRBJ2-7 and the DNA end casts doubt on the J call. This CDR3 spans 16 amino acids. Looked up from germline, CDR1 is MNHEY and CDR2 is SVGAGI. CDR3 in DNA: TGTGCCAGCAGTTACCCGACCGGGACAGGGGGCTCCGAGCAGTACTTC. Translated, it gives CASSYPTGTGGSEQYF.